What follows are 5 T cell receptor beta chains derived from one specimen sequenced in a study of T cell repertoires in cytomegalovirus infection. One entry per CDR3 protein, called by TCRdb with MiXCR from the reads. Counted here are about 500,000 distinct CDR3 sequences, about 33% occurring once; the ten biggest clones make up roughly a sixth. These TCRs' antigens remain unknown. This specimen consisted of cultured PBMCs, obtained from culture after CMV antigen stimulation. The receptors derive from a human donor in good health (CMV status not recorded). Some clones in this sample may be carry-over from other donors' samples.

The V gene is TRBV2, the J gene TRBJ1-1, with D hard to call. This CDR3 spans 13 amino acids. Trimming took off 6 bases at V and 4 bases at J, with 12 bases between the two ends. CDR1 and CDR2 (germline): SNHLY, FYNNEI. This CDR3 reads CASRGREGTEAFF. As DNA, the CDR3 is TGTGCCAGCAGGGGGAGGGAGGGCACTGAAGCTTTCTTT.

This clonotype turned up a few times. This chain joins TRBV4-1 and TRBJ2-3, with 8 bases that match TRBD2. CDR3 length equals 17 residues. The germline gives CDR1 MGHRA, CDR2 YSYEKL. V was pared by 6 bases and J by 2 bases, with 13 bases of the junction left unmatched. This CDR3 reads CASSLRAAGEHTDTQYF. The CDR3, as DNA: TGCGCCAGCAGTCTAAGGGCAGCGGGAGAACACACAGATACGCAGTATTTT.

V gene TRBV28 combines with J gene TRBJ1-5; D remains unclear. The CDR3 spans 19 residues. The germline gives CDR1 MDHEN, CDR2 SYDVKM. V was cut by 3 bases and J by 0 bases, with 21 bases left in between. CDR3 amino acids: CASSFPPGLPVNSNQPQHF. The CDR3 nucleotides read TGTGCCAGCAGTTTTCCTCCGGGGTTACCCGTAAATAGCAATCAGCCCCAGCATTTT.

The V call is TRBV7-2, the J call TRBJ2-1; maybe TRBD1 (5 bases). This CDR3 has 16 residues. The V end lost 4 bases, the J end lost 3 bases, and 16 bases lay between the germline ends. Germline CDR1 SGHTA, CDR2 FQGNSA. CDR3 loop: CASSSQDWGVYNEQFF. As DNA, the CDR3 is TGTGCCAGCAGCTCCCAGGATTGGGGCGTCTACAATGAGCAGTTCTTC.

This chain links TRBV19 with TRBJ2-1; 8 nucleotides agree with TRBD2. The length of the CDR3 is 17 residues. Germline CDR1 and CDR2: LNHDA and SQIVND (reference sequence). V shed 3 bases, J shed 6 bases, and the junction held 13 bases outside the gene matches. The CDR3 sequence: CASSMNGRTSSINEQFF. The DNA for the CDR3 is TGTGCCAGTAGTATGAACGGCCGGACTAGCTCCATCAATGAGCAGTTCTTC.